This TCR beta chain was profiled in a study of cytomegalovirus exposure and HLA in healthy donors. Study results and caveats: Rarity held for most TCR sequences, but there were some public TCRs that occurred in many donors.

Measured with immunoSEQ multiplex PCR; TCRdb has only the in-frame clones, and not every one. This sample yields about 140,000 clones, of which 70% to 90% are seen a single time; 2.5% to 3.5% belongs to the top ten. There are 15 residues in the CDR3. Germline-derived CDR1 and CDR2 are LGHNA and YNFKEQ. The ends were cut back, 0 bases at V and 9 bases at J, with 15 bases in the middle. For this clone: Its specificity is unknown.

The sequence was obtained from a man younger than 35 in good health and CMV-seronegative. The specimen was PBMCs. The chain has TRBV4-2 and TRBJ1-5; D call uncertain. In DNA form, the CDR3 reads TGTGCCAGCAGCCAAGATAGAACCCTCGACTGGCCCCAGCATTTT. It is translated as CASSQDRTLDWPQHF.